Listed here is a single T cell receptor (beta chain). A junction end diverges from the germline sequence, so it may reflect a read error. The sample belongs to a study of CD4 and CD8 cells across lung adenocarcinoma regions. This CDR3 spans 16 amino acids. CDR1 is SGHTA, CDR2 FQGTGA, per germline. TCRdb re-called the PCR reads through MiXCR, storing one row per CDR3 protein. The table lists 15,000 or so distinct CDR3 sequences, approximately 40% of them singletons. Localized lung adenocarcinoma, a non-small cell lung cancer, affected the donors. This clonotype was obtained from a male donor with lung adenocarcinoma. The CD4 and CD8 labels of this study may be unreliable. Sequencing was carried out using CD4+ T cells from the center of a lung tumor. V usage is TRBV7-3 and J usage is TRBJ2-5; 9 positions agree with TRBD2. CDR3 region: CASSRSAGGQTETQYF. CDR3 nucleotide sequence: TGTGCCAGCAGTCGGAGCGCGGGAGGGCAGACAGAGACCCAGTATTTC.